This TCR beta chain was profiled in a study of cytomegalovirus exposure and HLA in healthy donors. Regarding the study as a whole: Trimming of TCR beta V- and J-genes showed a link, identified in a later analysis, to a missense DCLRE1C variant. Earlier results showed most TCR beta V segments being productive about 87% or about 30% of the time.

The study ran its PCR with 60 Vbeta and 13 Jbeta primers. Clones were sequenced by immunoSEQ multiplex PCR, and TCRdb holds only the in-frame ones, with some missing. The sample has 80,000 to 100,000 clones; about 80% are singletons. Turning to this clone: The antigen is undetermined.

This CDR3 is 19 amino acids long. V lost 5 bases, J lost 4 bases, and 19 bases stayed unmatched. Per the germline V gene, CDR1 is SGHTA and CDR2 is FQGNSA. The origin of this receptor is a human donor in good health. The rearrangement uses TRBV7-2 and TRBJ2-1, with 8 bases matching TRBD2. Sequencing input: PBMCs. CDR3: CASSKQSASSGLLYNEQFF. The CDR3 nucleotides are TGTGCCAGCAGCAAACAATCCGCGTCTAGCGGGTTGCTGTACAATGAGCAGTTCTTC.